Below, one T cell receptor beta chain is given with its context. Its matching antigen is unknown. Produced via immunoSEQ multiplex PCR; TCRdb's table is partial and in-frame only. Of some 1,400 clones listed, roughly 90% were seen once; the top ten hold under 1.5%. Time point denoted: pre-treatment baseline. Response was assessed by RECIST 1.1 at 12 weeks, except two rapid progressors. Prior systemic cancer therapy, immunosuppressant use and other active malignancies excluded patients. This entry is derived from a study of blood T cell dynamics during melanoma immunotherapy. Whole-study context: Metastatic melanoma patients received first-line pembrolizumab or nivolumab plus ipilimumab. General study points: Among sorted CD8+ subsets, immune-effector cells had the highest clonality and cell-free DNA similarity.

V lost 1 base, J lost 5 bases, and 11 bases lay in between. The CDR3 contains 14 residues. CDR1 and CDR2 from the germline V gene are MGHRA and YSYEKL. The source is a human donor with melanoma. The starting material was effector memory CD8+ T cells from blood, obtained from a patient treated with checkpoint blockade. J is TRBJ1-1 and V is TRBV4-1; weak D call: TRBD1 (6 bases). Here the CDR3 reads CASSQGGAGTEAFF. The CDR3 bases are TGCGCCAGCAGCCAAGGGGGGGCAGGGACTGAAGCTTTCTTT.